These T cell receptor beta chains were read from a single sample in a study of cytomegalovirus exposure and HLA in healthy donors. TCRdb's table, derived via immunoSEQ multiplex PCR, lists solely in-frame clones and lacks some. The data hold under 150,000 clones, with more than 70% observed a single time. Sequenced: PBMCs. These receptors were obtained from a woman aged 25 to 45 in good health and CMV-seropositive. The CDR3 runs from the conserved cysteine through the conserved F or W. D genes are given only for firm matches. Size is stated for part of the rows, as once, few or many counts, or as a class when the clone is expanded.

size	V	J	D	CDR3	DNA
NA	TRBV6-1	TRBJ2-3	NA	CASGTAAWDTQYF	TGTGCCAGCGGGACTGCCGCATGGGATACGCAGTATTTT
NA	TRBV30	TRBJ2-7	NA	CAWSVTSEQYF	TGTGCCTGGAGTGTCACTAGCGAGCAGTACTTC
NA	TRBV27	TRBJ2-7	TRBD1	CASSLSLAGTGYYEQYF	TGTGCCAGCAGTTTATCCTTGGCCGGGACAGGGTACTACGAGCAGTACTTC
few	TRBV2	TRBJ1-2	NA	CASSERQNYYGYTF	TGTGCCAGCAGTGAGAGGCAGAACTACTATGGCTACACCTTC
NA	TRBV10-3	TRBJ1-3	NA	CAITLLWTDGNTIYF	TGTGCCATCACTCTCCTTTGGACAGATGGAAACACCATATATTTT
NA	TRBV4-1	TRBJ2-7	TRBD2	CASKEIAGGSYEQYF	TGCGCCAGCAAAGAAATAGCGGGGGGCAGTTACGAGCAGTACTTC
NA	TRBV4-1	TRBJ1-1	NA	CASCGGGRGTKNTEAFF	TGCGCCAGCTGCGGTGGGGGGCGGGGGACAAAGAACACTGAAGCTTTCTTT
NA	TRBV28	TRBJ2-3	TRBD2	CASTGREGPDTQYF	TGTGCCAGCACGGGGCGGGAGGGACCAGATACGCAGTATTTT
few	TRBV19	TRBJ1-5	TRBD1	CASSHGDRESNQPQHF	TGTGCCAGTAGTCACGGGGACAGGGAAAGCAATCAGCCCCAGCATTTT
NA	TRBV5-4	TRBJ1-4	TRBD1	CASSFGGQGLEKLFF	TGTGCCAGCAGCTTTGGGGGACAGGGGTTGGAAAAACTGTTTTTT
NA	TRBV27	TRBJ1-1	NA	CASSLTLNTEAFF	TGTGCCAGCAGTTTGACTCTAAACACTGAAGCTTTCTTT
NA	TRBV28	TRBJ1-6	NA	CASSSPWGGAGSPLHF	TGTGCCAGCAGCTCTCCCTGGGGAGGGGCGGGATCACCCCTCCACTTT
NA	TRBV30	TRBJ2-2	TRBD1	CAWYRGTGELFF	TGTGCCTGGTACAGGGGTACCGGGGAGCTGTTTTTT
NA	TRBV27	TRBJ1-6	NA	CASSLGSGTPLHF	TGTGCCAGCAGTTTAGGGTCAGGGACACCCCTCCACTTT
once	TRBV9	TRBJ1-1	TRBD1	CASSVGGQAFEAFF	TGTGCCAGCAGCGTAGGGGGACAGGCGTTTGAAGCTTTCTTT
NA	TRBV10-3	TRBJ2-7	TRBD1	CAISGDRVISNEQYF	TGTGCCATCAGTGGTGACAGGGTAATCAGCAACGAGCAGTACTTC
NA	TRBV15	TRBJ2-2	TRBD2	CATSTDRGGRTNTGELFF	TGTGCCACCAGCACAGATCGAGGCGGGAGGACGAACACCGGGGAGCTGTTTTTT
NA	TRBV4-1	TRBJ1-5	NA	CASSQGEAAAQEPQHF	TGCGCCAGCAGCCAAGGGGAGGCTGCCGCCCAGGAGCCCCAGCATTTT
NA	TRBV2	TRBJ1-1	NA	CASSLEASGAEAFF	TGTGCCAGCAGTTTGGAGGCTTCTGGGGCTGAAGCTTTCTTT
NA	TRBV20-1	TRBJ2-1	NA	CSARRGEQFF	TGCAGTGCCCGCAGAGGGGAGCAGTTCTTC
NA	TRBV5-6	TRBJ2-7	NA	CASSLEMGGQYF	TGTGCCAGCAGCTTGGAAATGGGAGGGCAGTACTTC
once	TRBV5-1	TRBJ2-7	TRBD1	CASSFSGQGENEQYF	TGCGCCAGCAGCTTTTCGGGACAGGGAGAAAACGAGCAGTACTTC
NA	TRBV18	TRBJ2-7	NA	CASSPPGSSYEQYF	TGTGCCAGCTCTCCTCCAGGGTCCTCCTACGAGCAGTACTTC
NA	TRBV5-1	TRBJ2-2	NA	CASSLAVTGELFF	TGCGCCAGCAGCTTGGCTGTCACCGGGGAGCTGTTTTTT
NA	TRBV29-1	TRBJ2-7	NA	CSADRWSGTSYEQYF	TGCAGCGCTGACCGGTGGTCGGGGACATCCTACGAGCAGTACTTC
NA	TRBV5-6	TRBJ1-1	TRBD1	CASSFGTGMNTEAFF	TGTGCCAGCAGCTTTGGGACAGGGATGAACACTGAAGCTTTCTTT
NA	TRBV20-1	TRBJ1-2	NA	CSAIGSYYTF	TGCAGTGCTATCGGGTCGTACTACACCTTC
NA	TRBV19	TRBJ1-1	NA	CASSLNDRRAFF	TGTGCCAGTAGTTTGAATGACAGGAGAGCTTTCTTT
NA	TRBV6-5	TRBJ1-1	TRBD1	CATHLSGTGGLAFF	TGTGCCACCCACCTATCCGGGACAGGGGGCTTAGCTTTCTTT
NA	TRBV12-1	TRBJ2-7	NA	CASSPPRSHYEQYF	TGTGCCAGCAGCCCCCCTAGAAGCCACTACGAGCAGTACTTC
once	TRBV30	TRBJ1-5	NA	CAWDSLYQPQHF	TGTGCCTGGGACAGCCTGTATCAGCCCCAGCATTTT
NA	TRBV9	TRBJ2-7	NA	CASSVADAGTYEQYF	TGTGCCAGCAGCGTAGCTGACGCGGGGACCTACGAGCAGTACTTC
NA	TRBV18	TRBJ2-2	NA	CASSPPGTANTGELFF	TGTGCCAGCTCGCCTCCCGGCACAGCGAACACCGGGGAGCTGTTTTTT
few	TRBV10-3	TRBJ2-7	NA	CAISARQRYEQYF	TGTGCCATCAGTGCCAGACAGCGCTACGAGCAGTACTTC
once	TRBV6-5	TRBJ1-1	NA	CASSYGLAFMNTEAFF	TGTGCCAGCAGTTACGGACTGGCTTTTATGAACACTGAAGCTTTCTTT
NA	TRBV2	TRBJ2-5	TRBD2	CASGSGLAPETQYF	TGTGCCAGCGGCTCGGGACTAGCCCCAGAGACCCAGTACTTC
NA	TRBV7-9	TRBJ1-2	NA	CASSFLTSLYYGYTF	TGTGCCAGCAGTTTCCTGACAAGTCTATACTATGGCTACACCTTC
NA	TRBV9	TRBJ1-1	TRBD1	CASSVANRGTEAFF	TGTGCCAGCAGCGTAGCTAACAGGGGGACTGAAGCTTTCTTT
once	TRBV7-2	TRBJ2-7	TRBD1	CASSRITGTDIYEQYF	TGTGCCAGCAGCCGCATCACCGGGACAGATATCTACGAGCAGTACTTC
once	TRBV5-1	TRBJ1-2	NA	CASSQDSRANYGYTF	TGCGCCAGCAGCCAGGACAGTCGAGCTAACTATGGCTACACCTTC
once	TRBV2	TRBJ2-2	NA	CARRRSNNTGELFF	TGTGCCAGGCGCAGGTCCAATAACACCGGGGAGCTGTTTTTT
NA	TRBV10-3	TRBJ1-5	TRBD1	CAISGTGGGGQPQHF	TGTGCCATCAGTGGTACAGGGGGAGGCGGTCAGCCCCAGCATTTT
NA	TRBV5-1	TRBJ2-2	NA	CASSPVASLNTGELFF	TGCGCCAGCAGCCCCGTTGCGTCTCTAAACACCGGGGAGCTGTTTTTT
NA	TRBV19	TRBJ2-7	TRBD1	CASSRDRGFYEQYF	TGTGCCAGTAGTAGAGACAGGGGGTTCTACGAGCAGTACTTC
NA	TRBV18	TRBJ2-7	TRBD1	CASSRPGQGSSYEQYF	TGTGCCAGCTCTCGGCCGGGACAGGGGAGCTCCTACGAGCAGTACTTC
NA	TRBV6-1	TRBJ1-2	TRBD1	CASRQTGPASYGYTF	TGTGCCAGCAGGCAGACAGGGCCGGCCTCCTATGGCTACACCTTC
NA	TRBV28	TRBJ1-1	TRBD1	CASSLGTGFFEAFF	TGTGCCAGCAGTTTAGGGACAGGGTTCTTCGAAGCTTTCTTT
NA	TRBV6-1	TRBJ2-7	NA	CASSETLPSYEQYF	TGTGCCAGCAGTGAGACACTCCCCTCCTACGAGCAGTACTTC
NA	TRBV27	TRBJ2-2	NA	CASSLSLPGELFF	TGTGCCAGCAGTTTATCCCTCCCCGGGGAGCTGTTTTTT
NA	TRBV5-6	TRBJ2-5	NA	CASSTVQETQYF	TGTGCCAGCAGCACAGTCCAAGAGACCCAGTACTTC
NA	TRBV5-6	TRBJ2-2	NA	CASSFPSQGPGELFF	TGTGCCAGCAGCTTTCCTTCACAGGGTCCCGGGGAGCTGTTTTTT